This T cell receptor beta chain was sequenced in a study of preoperative IRX-2 immunotherapy in early breast cancer. Trimming removed 5 bases at V and 4 bases at J, with 20 bases between. There are 17 residues in the CDR3. CDR1 is LNHDA, CDR2 SQIVND, per germline (reference sequence). Sample treatment: preoperative locoregional IRX-2 cytokine immunotherapy. Using immunoSEQ multiplex PCR, the repertoire was profiled, and TCRdb retains in-frame clones only, with some absent. The table has about 42,000 clones, 70% to 80% seen once. V is TRBV19 and J is TRBJ2-2; D assignment may be TRBD1 or TRBD2 (6 bases each). This TCR was sampled from a human donor with breast cancer. Source: tumor tissue, taken after IRX-2 immunotherapy. Here the CDR3 reads CASSSDRQEGSTGELFF. The DNA for the CDR3 is TGTGCCAGTAGTTCAGACAGGCAGGAGGGGTCCACCGGGGAGCTGTTTTTT.